The 9 T cell receptor beta chains in this list originate from one sample, sequenced in a study of OX40 agonist ivuxolimab in advanced cancers. Sequencing was performed with immunoSEQ multiplex PCR; in TCRdb, only in-frame clones are kept and a portion is missing. The sample holds 36,000 or so clones, 81% seen once. The sequencing here drew on CD4+ or CD8+ T cells sorted from blood, taken in a trial of the OX40 agonist ivuxolimab. These receptors all come from an adult with an advanced solid tumor such as melanoma, head and neck, liver or kidney cancer.

V usage is TRBV1 and J usage is TRBJ1-5; TRBD1, as called in the table, went unchecked against the DNA. TRBV1 is a pseudogene segment. The CDR3 length is 16 residues. CDR3 coding DNA: TGCACCAGCAGCGGACAGGAACAGGGGACCTTCGGGCCCCAGCATTTT. As protein: CTSSGQEQGTFGPQHF.

The chain joins TRBV29-1 to TRBJ2-1; the D gene is possibly TRBD2 (6 bases). Germline loops: CDR1 SQVTM, CDR2 ANQGSEA. The CDR3 contains 13 residues. V was shortened by 4 bases and J by 7 bases, with 14 bases between the two germline ends. CDR3 sequence reads: CSVAMTSGNEQFF. CDR3 DNA: TGCAGCGTTGCAATGACTAGTGGTAATGAGCAGTTCTTC.

Worth noting for this clone: Likely a read error: the CDR3 ends without its conserved phenylalanine or tryptophan. The DNA is omitted, as the CDR3 cannot be located on it reliably, and the CDR3 follows TCRdb's listing. The chain joins TRBV7-4 to TRBJ1-2. The CDR3 has 10 residues if both end residues are counted. In germline, CDR1 is SGHVT, CDR2 SQSDAQ. The CDR3 loop reads CASSLIGLHL.

The chain is built from TRBV5-5 and TRBJ1-1, with 10 bases identical to TRBD1. The germline V gene encodes CDR1 SGHKS and CDR2 YYEKEE (reference sequence). Trimming at V came to 2 bases and at J to 4 bases, leaving 5 bases not matched to a gene. This CDR3 spans 15 amino acids. The CDR3 protein is CASSFRTGGGTEAFF. CDR3 nucleotides: TGTGCCAGCAGCTTCAGGACAGGGGGGGGCACTGAAGCTTTCTTT.

This clone has only one observation. The chain combines TRBV6-5 with TRBJ2-5, with unresolved D. This CDR3 region has 12 residues. V gave up 4 bases and J gave up 5 bases, with 8 bases separating them. Germline V gene sequence: CDR1 MNHEY, CDR2 SVGAGI. For the CDR3, the DNA is TGTGCCAGCAGTTCACTTCTGGAGACCCAGTACTTC. Translation gives CASSSLLETQYF.

A single count supports this clone. The chain combines TRBV14 with TRBJ2-7; 10 bases fit TRBD1. Per germline, CDR1 SGHDN and CDR2 FVKESK. V dropped 4 bases and J dropped 2; count of bases not matched to a gene: 8. This CDR3 is built from 16 residues. The CDR3 bases are TGTGCCAGCAGCCGCGCCGGCGGACAGGGGGCCTACGAGCAGTACTTC. It translates to CASSRAGGQGAYEQYF.

The chain recombines TRBV28 with TRBJ1-2; D gene uncertain. V dropped 5 bases and J dropped 5 bases, with 12 bases sitting between them. Germline-derived CDR1 and CDR2 are MDHEN and SYDVKM. CDR3 length: 13 amino acids. The CDR3 nucleotides read TGTGCCAGCAGTCCCCCTACTGGGTATGGCTACACCTTC. Encoded protein: CASSPPTGYGYTF.

The gene calls are TRBV7-3 and TRBJ2-2; D gene uncertain. Trimming removed 2 bases at V and 5 bases at J, with 12 bases between. The CDR3 is made up of 15 amino acids. Germline V lookup: CDR1 SGHTA, CDR2 FQGTGA. CDR3 amino acids: CASSLALVGTGELFF. DNA of the CDR3: TGTGCCAGCAGCTTAGCGTTAGTAGGTACCGGGGAGCTGTTTTTT.

This clone is judged medium-sized. Here the CDR3 DNA reads TGCGCCAGCAGCCAAGAAAGGATTAACTACGAGCAGTACTTC. The encoded protein is CASSQERINYEQYF. The chain couples TRBV4-1 to TRBJ2-7; D gene uncertain. The V and J ends lost 0 bases and 3 bases respectively, with 9 bases between them. Germline CDR1 and CDR2: MGHRA and YSYEKL. The CDR3 contains 14 residues.